The clone carrying this T cell receptor beta chain was picked up a small number of times. TCRdb passed the RT-PCR reads through MiXCR, listing each CDR3 protein once. In the table there are about 680,000 distinct CDR3 sequences, 13% to 15% of which are singletons. The CDR3 loop spans 13 amino acids. Germline V CDR1 and CDR2: SGHDT, YYEEEE. V was pared by 6 bases and J by 15 bases, with 12 bases of the junction left unmatched. The receptor was derived from a female donor in good health, serving as a healthy control. The sequencing input was memory CD4+ T cells from blood. The chain carries TRBV5-6 and TRBJ2-1; 10 nucleotides agree with TRBD1. CDR3 loop: CASTHPGDRGRFF. The CDR3 region has the DNA TGTGCCAGCACCCACCCCGGGGACAGGGGACGGTTCTTC.